Below, 18 T cell receptor beta chains from the same sample are listed, as sequenced in a study of T cell repertoires in cytomegalovirus infection. TCRdb reprocessed the reads via MiXCR and lists one record per CDR3 protein. The table records 150,000 to 200,000 distinct CDR3 sequences, roughly 30% of them present only once. Sequencing used PBMCs. The receptors stem from a human donor in good health (CMV status not recorded). Some clones in this sample may be carry-over from other donors' samples.

The CDR3 bases are TGTGCCAGCTCACCGGGACTTACCTACGAGCAGTACTTC. It is translated as CASSPGLTYEQYF. The V and J genes are TRBV18 and TRBJ2-7; D may be TRBD2 (6 bases). Per the germline V gene, CDR1 is KGHSH and CDR2 is LQKENI. The V gene lost 3 bases and the J gene lost 2 bases, with 8 bases spanning the gap. There are 13 residues in the CDR3.

This clonotype appeared many times. Written as DNA, the CDR3 is TGTGCCAGCAGTTTACCCCTTACTACATCACCCCTCCACTTT. Protein: CASSLPLTTSPLHF. This chain uses TRBV28 with TRBJ1-6; the D is unclear. V lost 2 bases, J lost 10 bases, and 12 bases lay in between. The CDR3 length is 14 residues. Per germline, CDR1 MDHEN and CDR2 SYDVKM.

This clonotype was counted ten times or more. This rearrangement joins TRBV6-6 to TRBJ1-5; D is unresolved. The V end was cut by 6 bases, the J end by 2 bases, with 8 bases between. Germline V gene sequence: CDR1 MNHNY, CDR2 SVGAGI (reference sequence). The CDR3 extends over 13 amino acids. CDR3 in DNA: TGTGCCAGCAGCTGGGATGGCAATCAGCCCCAGCATTTT. Translated: CASSWDGNQPQHF.

The V gene is TRBV12-3 or TRBV12-4, the J gene TRBJ1-5; a possible D gene is TRBD1 (5 bases). The CDR3 extends over 14 amino acids. The V end was cut by 6 bases, the J end by 4 bases, with 13 bases between. The CDR3 DNA sequence: TGTGCCAGCAGCGAGGGGTTTGATAATCAGCCCCAGCATTTT. As protein: CASSEGFDNQPQHF.

This chain connects TRBV5-1 to TRBJ2-7, with no clear D. Germline CDR1 reads SGHRS; CDR2 reads YFSETQ. The germline V and J ends were trimmed by 4 bases and 2 bases, with 10 bases remaining between them. CDR3 length: 13 amino acids. CDR3 sequence (DNA): TGCGCCAGCAGCCTGAGGAGTGCCTACGAGCAGTACTTC. Its protein is CASSLRSAYEQYF.

The rearrangement joins TRBV19 to TRBJ2-7, with unresolved D. The CDR3 contains 10 residues. The germline CDR1 and CDR2 sequences are LNHDA and SQIVND (reference sequence). Between the trimmed V and J ends, which lost 10 bases and 3 bases, there was a span of 7 bases. CDR3 DNA: TGTGCCAACATAAACTACGAGCAGTACTTC. This codes for CANINYEQYF.

A remark on this clonotype: One end of the junction does not line up with germline, which may come from a read error. The rearrangement uses TRBV6-5 and TRBJ2-1; possibly TRBD2 for D (6 bases). Germline V gene sequence: CDR1 MNHEY, CDR2 SVGAGI. This CDR3 spans 17 amino acids. CDR3 DNA: TGTCCCAGCAGTTACTCCCCCCCAGCGGGTGGCAAAAATGAGCAGTTCTTC. This encodes CPSSYSPPAGGKNEQFF.

The chain joins TRBV18 to TRBJ2-2; TRBD1 aligns across 7 bases. V lost 2 bases to trimming and J lost 2 bases; unmatched junction nucleotides: 8. Germline V CDR1 and CDR2: KGHSH, LQKENI. The CDR3 consists of 17 residues. CDR3 region: CASSPVTGTANTGELFF. The CDR3 coding sequence is TGTGCCAGCTCACCAGTTACCGGGACAGCTAACACCGGGGAGCTGTTTTTT.

The J gene is TRBJ1-2, the V gene TRBV29-1; 7 nucleotides align to TRBD1. The CDR3 totals 14 residues. Germline V gene lookup returns CDR1 SQVTM and CDR2 ANQGSEA. After removal of 0 bases from V and 2 bases from J, the junction contained 3 bases not matched to a gene. The CDR3 DNA follows: TGCAGCGTTGAAGATCCGGGACAGAACTATGGCTACACCTTC. It encodes CSVEDPGQNYGYTF. Looking up the rest from reference TRBV29-1 and TRBJ1-2 gives the full variable domain: SAVISQKPSRDICQRGTSLTIQCQVDSQVTMMFWYRQQPGQSLTLIATANQGSEATYESGFVIDKFPISRPNLTFSTLTVSNMSPEDSSIYLCSVEDPGQNYGYTFGSGTRLTVV.

J is TRBJ1-2 and V is TRBV6-6; D remains unclear. From germline, CDR1 is MNHNY and CDR2 SVGAGI (reference sequence). The ends were cut back, 5 bases at V and 8 bases at J, with 12 bases in the middle. CDR3 size: 12 residues. CDR3 region: CASSPDGVGYTF. The CDR3 nucleotides are TGTGCCAGCAGTCCGGATGGGGTAGGCTACACCTTC.

The chain is built from TRBV2 and TRBJ2-2, with 10 bases that match TRBD2. The CDR3 is 16 amino acids. The germline V gene has CDR1 SNHLY and CDR2 FYNNEI. J was trimmed by 4 bases and V by 2 bases; bases with no gene match: 4. CDR3 sequence reads: CASSESGGAGTGELFF. CDR3 DNA sequence: TGTGCCAGCAGTGAAAGCGGGGGGGCTGGCACCGGGGAGCTGTTTTTT.

V is TRBV7-6 and J is TRBJ1-5; D gene ambiguous. Trimming stripped 1 base from V and 3 bases from J, with 13 bases between. Looked up from germline, CDR1 is SGHVS and CDR2 is FNYEAQ. The CDR3 length is 16 residues. This CDR3 is CASSLGSHSSNQPQHF. In DNA form, the CDR3 reads TGTGCCAGCAGCTTAGGGAGTCACAGTTCCAATCAGCCCCAGCATTTT.

The table lists this clonotype with a count of one. J is TRBJ1-1 and V is TRBV20-1; D not certain. CDR3 length: 13 amino acids. V lost 1 base, J lost 6 bases, and 12 bases lay in between. CDR1 and CDR2 (germline): DFQATT, SNEGSKA (reference sequence). CDR3 loop: CSARGPGEAEAFF. The CDR3 region has the DNA TGCAGTGCTAGAGGCCCGGGTGAAGCTGAAGCTTTCTTT.

As for this clonotype: One end of the junction varies from germline; a read error may be responsible. The chain joins TRBV4-1 to TRBJ2-7; possible D gene TRBD2, 8 bases. This CDR3 contains 15 residues. Germline CDR1 reads MGHRA; CDR2 reads YSYEKL. CDR3 bases: TGCACCAGCAGCCGGGAGGGGGCTATCACCTACGAGCAGTACTTC. Its protein product is CTSSREGAITYEQYF.

This clonotype was seen more than once but under ten times. The chain joins TRBV15 to TRBJ2-3; 8 nucleotides line up with TRBD2. CDR1 is LNHNV, CDR2 YYDKDF, per germline (reference sequence). The CDR3 sequence is 18 residues long. Germline trimming cut 4 bases from V and 4 bases from J; bases unmatched to any gene: 16. The CDR3 protein is CATSTDRTQRGNSDTQYF. As DNA, the CDR3 is TGTGCCACCAGCACCGACCGGACCCAGCGGGGGAATTCAGATACGCAGTATTTT. Filled out from reference TRBV15 and TRBJ2-3, the complete variable domain reads DAMVIQNPRYQVTQFGKPVTLSCSQTLNHNVMYWYQQKSSQAPKLLFHYYDKDFNNEADTPDNFQSRRPNTSFCFLDIRSPGLGDTAMYLCATSTDRTQRGNSDTQYFGPGTRLTVL.

This clonotype appeared a few times. The V and J genes are TRBV10-2 and TRBJ2-4; 7 bases line up with TRBD1. The CDR3 loop spans 13 amino acids. Germline assignment: CDR1 WSHSY and CDR2 SAAADI. Trimming removed 3 bases from V and 6 bases from J; junction bases left unmatched: 2. This CDR3 reads CASSEWDRNIQYF. In nucleotides, the CDR3 is TGCGCCAGCAGTGAATGGGACAGAAACATTCAGTACTTC.

This clonotype was seen more than once but under ten times. The chain combines TRBV7-6 with TRBJ1-4; 7 positions agree with TRBD1. CDR1 is SGHVS and CDR2 is FNYEAQ in the germline V gene. J lost 2 bases, V lost 1 base, and 4 bases had no gene match. This CDR3 comprises 16 residues. CDR3 DNA: TGTGCCAGCAGCTTAGGACAGGGAACTACTAATGAAAAACTGTTTTTT. It codes for CASSLGQGTTNEKLFF.

This sequence joins TRBV30 and TRBJ2-7, with D unclear. The CDR3 is 12 amino acids. Trimming left V 1 base short and J 2 bases short, with 6 bases between. CDR1 and CDR2 (germline): GTSNPN, SVGIG (reference sequence). For the CDR3, the DNA is TGTGCCTGGAGTGAGGCAGCCTACGAGCAGTACTTC. Its translation is CAWSEAAYEQYF.